This T cell receptor (beta chain) stems from a study of cytomegalovirus exposure and HLA in healthy donors. This CDR3 comprises 13 residues. Per germline, CDR1 MNHEY and CDR2 SMNVEV (reference sequence). With 3 bases removed from V and 2 bases from J, the gap between germline ends came to 8 bases. This clone was counted between two and nine times. PCR amplification relied on 60 Vbeta primers (plus 13 Jbeta primers). Profiled with immunoSEQ multiplex PCR; TCRdb holds only in-frame clones, not every one. The sample records more than 95,000 clones, roughly 80% being singletons. The sequence was collected from a man aged 18-30 years in good health and CMV-seropositive. Sequenced input: PBMCs. This sequence joins TRBV27 and TRBJ2-7; D is undetermined. In DNA, the CDR3 is TGTGCCAGCAGTTTCCTACAGACCTACGAGCAGTACTTC. Protein product: CASSFLQTYEQYF.